The clone carrying this TCR beta chain occurred many times. This specimen comes from a study of T cell repertoires in cytomegalovirus infection. TCRdb reprocessed the reads via MiXCR and lists one record per CDR3 protein. Among roughly 200,000 distinct CDR3 sequences, 9.5% were seen once, and the ten largest hold about 4.6%. In germline, CDR1 is SGHTA, CDR2 FQGNSA. V dropped 4 bases and J dropped 2 bases, with 12 bases sitting between them. This CDR3 has 14 amino acids. The sequence was collected from a human donor in good health (CMV status not recorded). Some clones in this sample may be carry-over from other donors' samples. The rearrangement links TRBV7-2 to TRBJ2-7; D remains unclear. Sequencing was carried out using PBMCs. The CDR3 DNA reads TGTGCCAGCAGCTACGCCGGACCCCCCTACGAGCAGTACTTC. This translates into CASSYAGPPYEQYF.